This TCR beta chain was captured in a study of graft-versus-host responses after intestinal transplantation. Across the whole study: Recipients had multivisceral, liver-intestinal, or isolated intestinal transplants. Induction using anti-thymocyte globulin, followed by tacrolimus and steroids for 3 to 4 years, was given to all recipients.

The CDR3 spans 16 residues. To note about this clone: Antigen: not known.

Regarding the study as a whole: The recipient marrow held GvH clones, and some of them showed up first in ileum or blood. Declines in HvG clones occurring early post-transplant were associated with peak circulating GvH clone levels.

Sequencing was performed with immunoSEQ multiplex PCR; in TCRdb, only in-frame clones are kept and a portion is missing. The table records 13,000 to 15,000 clones, around 94% of them present only once. The origin of this receptor is a human patient who received an intestinal transplant, so some T cells may come from the graft donor. Sequenced here: PBMCs, sampled 9 days after transplant. The rearrangement links TRBV21-1 to TRBJ2-2; the DNA was not used to check the table's D call, TRBD2. TRBV21-1 corresponds to a pseudogene. The CDR3 DNA reads TGTGCCAGCGTACTAGCGGGAGGGCCCGACACCGGGGAGCTGTTTTTT. Amino acid sequence: CASVLAGGPDTGELFF.